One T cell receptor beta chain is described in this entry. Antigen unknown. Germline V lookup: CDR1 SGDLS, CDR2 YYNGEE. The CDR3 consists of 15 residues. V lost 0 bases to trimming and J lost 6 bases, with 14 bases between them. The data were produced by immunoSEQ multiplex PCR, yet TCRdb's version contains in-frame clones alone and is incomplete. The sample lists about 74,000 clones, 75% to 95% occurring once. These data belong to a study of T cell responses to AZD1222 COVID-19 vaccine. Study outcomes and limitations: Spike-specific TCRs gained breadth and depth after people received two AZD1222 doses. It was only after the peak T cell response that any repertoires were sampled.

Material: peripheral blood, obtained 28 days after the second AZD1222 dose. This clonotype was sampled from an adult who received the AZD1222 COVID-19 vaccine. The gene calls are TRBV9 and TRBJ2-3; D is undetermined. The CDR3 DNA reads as TGTGCCAGCAGCGTAGATATTGTATTTGGGGATACGCAGTATTTT. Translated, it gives CASSVDIVFGDTQYF.